Following are 14 T cell receptor beta chains from one sample sequenced in a study of OX40 agonist ivuxolimab in advanced cancers. Sequencing was performed with immunoSEQ multiplex PCR; in TCRdb, only in-frame clones are kept and a portion is missing. The table includes 65,000 to 90,000 clones, roughly nine tenths detected once. The sample in question was CD4+ or CD8+ T cells sorted from blood, obtained in a trial of the OX40 agonist ivuxolimab. The receptor source for this set is an adult with an advanced solid tumor such as melanoma, head and neck, liver or kidney cancer.

This chain connects TRBV4-1 to TRBJ1-2; D gene unclear. The CDR3 is 14 residues long. The V end was cut by 0 bases, the J end by 3 bases, with 8 bases between. Per the germline V gene, CDR1 is MGHRA and CDR2 is YSYEKL. CDR3 amino acids: CASSQDGPHYGYTF. The CDR3 DNA follows: TGCGCCAGCAGCCAAGATGGTCCTCACTATGGCTACACCTTC.

The chain combines TRBV28 with TRBJ2-1; D is unclear. Trimming cost V 6 bases and J 3 bases, with 18 bases left between them. Per germline, CDR1 MDHEN and CDR2 SYDVKM. The CDR3 contains 16 residues. This CDR3 reads CASSPPFAAFYNEQFF. The CDR3 DNA reads as TGTGCCAGCAGCCCCCCATTTGCGGCCTTCTACAATGAGCAGTTCTTC.

The rearrangement links TRBV6-5 to TRBJ2-1; TRBD2 aligns across 9 bases. Germline lookup yields CDR1 MNHEY and CDR2 SVGAGI. The CDR3 covers 13 residues. J gave up 6 bases and V 6 bases, and 3 bases lay outside the gene matches. The CDR3 coding sequence is TGTGCCAGCAGGCTGACTAGCGGCAATGAGCAGTTCTTC. Translated: CASRLTSGNEQFF.

The rearrangement uses TRBV9 and TRBJ2-3; TRBD1 matches at 7 bases. CDR1 and CDR2 (germline): SGDLS, YYNGEE. After removal of 3 bases from V and 0 bases from J, the junction contained 4 bases not matched to a gene. The CDR3 consists of 15 residues. Here the CDR3 reads CASSDGTVSTDTQYF. DNA of the CDR3: TGTGCCAGCAGCGACGGGACAGTCAGCACAGATACGCAGTATTTT.

V gene TRBV30 combines with J gene TRBJ2-1; D remains unclear. Germline-derived CDR1 and CDR2 are GTSNPN and SVGIG (reference sequence). CDR3 length equals 13 residues. V was pared by 1 base and J by 10 bases, with 14 bases between. The CDR3 nucleotides are TGTGCCTGGAGTGGGGGTCCGTTGGGGGAGCAGTTCTTC. Translation: CAWSGGPLGEQFF.

The chain is built from TRBV5-4 and TRBJ1-2, with D uncertain. V lost 2 bases and J 9 bases, leaving 8 bases between the germline ends. The CDR3 covers 11 residues. The germline CDR1 and CDR2 sequences are SGHNT and YYREEE (reference sequence). CDR3: CASSFLGSYTF. CDR3 DNA sequence: TGTGCCAGCAGCTTCCTGGGGAGCTACACCTTC.

The V and J genes are TRBV7-9 and TRBJ2-3, with 7 bases identical to TRBD2. V trimming: 1 base; J trimming: 2 bases; junction bases outside the gene matches: 9. Per germline, CDR1 SEHNR and CDR2 FQNEAQ (reference sequence). The CDR3 loop spans 17 amino acids. This chain's CDR3 is CASSLVLAGVVTDTQYF. CDR3 DNA: TGTGCCAGCAGCTTAGTGCTCGCGGGGGTGGTCACAGATACGCAGTATTTT.

This chain links TRBV7-8 with TRBJ1-5, with TRBD1 matching over 10 bases. The V and J ends lost 3 bases and 6 bases, in that order; junction bases with no gene match: 5. There are 15 residues in the CDR3. CDR1 and CDR2 from the germline V gene are SGHVS and FQNEAQ. CDR3 loop: CASSFSGQGFQPQHF. In nucleotides, the CDR3 is TGTGCCAGCAGCTTCTCGGGACAGGGGTTTCAGCCCCAGCATTTT.

The chain has TRBV5-1 and TRBJ1-1; D ambiguous. Germline assignment: CDR1 SGHRS and CDR2 YFSETQ. The V end was cut by 4 bases, the J end by 4 bases, with 11 bases between. The CDR3 has 13 amino acids. This CDR3 reads CASSPRLITEAFF. CDR3 in DNA: TGCGCCAGCAGCCCACGACTGATCACTGAAGCTTTCTTT.

This rearrangement joins TRBV27 to TRBJ2-4; 9 bases fit TRBD2. V lost 4 bases to trimming and J lost 3 bases; unmatched junction nucleotides: 4. The length of the CDR3 is 15 residues. Germline values: CDR1 MNHEY, CDR2 SMNVEV (reference sequence). DNA of the CDR3: TGTGCCAGCAGTTGGACTAGCGTGGGCAAAAACATTCAGTACTTC. This codes for CASSWTSVGKNIQYF.

On this clone: The sample holds other DNA sequences that translate to the same CDR3. This sequence joins TRBV11-2 and TRBJ2-3; D uncertain. Trimming left V 1 base short and J 4 bases short, with 3 bases between. The germline gives CDR1 SGHAT, CDR2 FQNNGV. The CDR3 is 12 residues long. CDR3 protein: CASSLGADTQYF. The CDR3 bases are TGTGCCAGCAGCTTAGGAGCAGATACGCAGTATTTT.

The V gene is TRBV6-5, the J gene TRBJ2-1, with 8 bases lining up with TRBD2. This CDR3 has 15 residues. J lost 7 bases, V lost 7 bases, and 12 bases had no gene match. Germline assignment: CDR1 MNHEY and CDR2 SVGAGI. The CDR3 reads CASTSPREGLNEQFF. For the CDR3, the DNA is TGTGCCAGCACCTCCCCCCGGGAGGGCCTAAATGAGCAGTTCTTC.

This rearrangement joins TRBV7-2 to TRBJ2-1, with D unresolved. The CDR3 covers 14 residues. With 1 base removed from V and 9 bases from J, the gap between germline ends came to 13 bases. Germline CDR1 is SGHTA and CDR2 is FQGNSA. CDR3 DNA: TGTGCCAGCAGCTTAGATTTCCGGGTCCTTGAGCAGTTCTTC. Its protein product is CASSLDFRVLEQFF.

This sequence joins TRBV28 and TRBJ2-3; D not resolved. The V gene lost 10 bases and the J gene lost 6 bases, with 8 bases spanning the gap. Per germline, CDR1 MDHEN and CDR2 SYDVKM. This CDR3 spans 10 amino acids. The CDR3 reads CATLRDTQYF. CDR3 DNA sequence: TGTGCCACCTTACGGGATACGCAGTATTTT.